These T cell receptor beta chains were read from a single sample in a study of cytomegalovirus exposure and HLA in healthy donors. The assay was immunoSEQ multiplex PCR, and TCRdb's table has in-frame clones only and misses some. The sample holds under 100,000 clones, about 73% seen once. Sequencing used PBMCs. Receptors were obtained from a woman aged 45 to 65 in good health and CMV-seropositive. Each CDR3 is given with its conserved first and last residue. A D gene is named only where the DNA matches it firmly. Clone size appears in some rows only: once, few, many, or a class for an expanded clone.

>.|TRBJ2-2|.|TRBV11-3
CASSQNTGELFF
TGTGCCAGCAGTCAGAACACCGGGGAGCTGTTTTTT
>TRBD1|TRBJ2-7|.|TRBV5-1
CASSSGQSYEQYF
TGCGCCAGCAGCTCGGGACAGAGCTACGAGCAGTACTTC
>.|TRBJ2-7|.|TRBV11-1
CASSLVGSGPYEQYF
TGTGCCAGCAGCTTAGTAGGTTCAGGGCCCTACGAGCAGTACTTC
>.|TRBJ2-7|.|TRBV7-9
CASSLAGGYEQYF
TGTGCCAGCAGCTTAGCAGGGGGCTACGAGCAGTACTTC
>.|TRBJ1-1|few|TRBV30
CAWSASIRSGNTEAFF
TGTGCCTGGAGTGCCAGCATTAGGTCGGGGAACACTGAAGCTTTCTTT
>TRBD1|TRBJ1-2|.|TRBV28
CASSLWGTGGGGGYTF
TGTGCCAGCAGTTTATGGGGGACAGGTGGAGGGGGAGGCTACACCTTC
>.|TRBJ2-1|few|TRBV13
CASSPGISYNEQFF
TGTGCCAGCAGCCCGGGAATCTCCTACAATGAGCAGTTCTTC
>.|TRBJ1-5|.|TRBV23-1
CASSQGGNQPQHF
TGCGCCAGCAGTCAGGGAGGGAATCAGCCCCAGCATTTT
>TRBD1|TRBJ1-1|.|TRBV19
CASSIEARRGHTEAFF
TGTGCCAGTAGTATAGAAGCTAGGAGGGGGCACACTGAAGCTTTCTTT
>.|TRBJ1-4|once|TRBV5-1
CASRRQGSGEEKLFF
TGCGCCAGCAGGAGACAAGGGAGTGGCGAAGAAAAACTGTTTTTT